This record concerns one T cell receptor (beta chain) sequence. Its specific antigen is unknown. No base-level quality is on record; no much larger clone is a single base apart. This sample was included in a study of blood T cell repertoires in COVID-19 (dated by TCRdb to 2020 to 2021). Turning to the overall study: The collaborator samples originated in the United States, Italy and Spain and spanned the acute and convalescent phases of COVID-19. Nearly every sample came with metadata listing a de-identified subject ID, COVID-19 status, age in years and sex. Where available, HLA class I and class II types were taken from metadata supplied by the sample provider and were not determined by assay-based typing. Samples came from the ongoing ImmuneRACE study (first 160 participants) plus 1,254 subjects from 6 global collaborators. A freely available public database, intended as a resource for researchers studying the immune response to SARS-CoV-2, is where the repertoires were released. The prospective study material was composed of cDNA or gDNA derived from T cells, B-cell-depleted T cells, or PBMCs. Subjects who had been exposed to COVID-19, were actively infected with it, or had recovered from it provided the deeply sampled blood TCRbeta repertoires that made up the dataset. Findings and caveats that apply to the study as a whole: Clinical and demographic metadata were provided uncurated, with the amount varying by source and participant.

TCRbeta CDR3 regions were amplified from genomic DNA by means of the immunoSEQ Assay, a bias-controlled multiplex PCR. The study's processing was this. The number of nucleated cells in each sample was estimated from the amplification of reference gene primers within the assay. Sequence reads were collapsed and filtered to measure the absolute abundance of every unique TCRbeta CDR3 rearrangement. For each sample, productive Simpson clonality was calculated as the square root of Simpson's diversity index over productive rearrangements. TCRdb took over this immuneACCESS table, retaining in-frame rearrangements with V and J assigned. Such tables are incomplete; in checked studies, under half of the missing clones stem from an unresolved V gene, and the remainder is unexplained. That table furnishes V, J and clone size, whereas the DNA furnished D and trimming. This sample gives 240,000 or so clones in total; around 86% of them show up just once. The ten largest clones represent 3.3% of the sample.

The germline V gene provides CDR1 SGHVS and CDR2 FQNEAQ. For this chain, trimming is 5 bases at the V end and 5 bases at the J end, and the number of junction bases without a gene match is 8. From the cysteine through the phenylalanine, the CDR3 covers 15 amino acids. Left in the record is the CDR3 DNA by itself, 45 bases read in frame from the first base. Enrolling through a virtual design, the prospective study's participants ranged in age from roughly 18 to 95 years and lived across around 25 United States geographic areas. To assign participants to cohorts, the prospective study relied on clinical history that participants themselves reported in a screening survey and a study questionnaire. In the prospective study, whole blood, serum and a nasopharyngeal or oropharyngeal swab were collected from each participant by mobile phlebotomists. Additional blood draws and questionnaires over a 2-month period could optionally be provided by prospective study participants. Before DNA extraction, prospective study blood samples were shipped either frozen or at room temperature.

Recombination linked TRBV7-8 to TRBJ1-1; the junction holds 10 bases that match TRBD1. Sequenced material: PBMCs or T cells enriched from blood (not recorded which). The receptor's source is a woman between 35 and 50 years old with acute COVID-19. Here the CDR3 is given as CASSNRQGAGTEAFF. The DNA reads TGTGCCAGCAGCAACCGACAGGGGGCGGGAACTGAAGCTTTCTTT.